This TCR beta chain was found in a study of spatial heterogeneity in lung cancer. Trimming left V 8 bases short and J 1 base short, with 11 bases between. There are 13 residues in the CDR3. Germline V gene sequence: CDR1 SEHNR, CDR2 FQNEAQ (reference sequence). As to time point: sample taken at primary tumor resection. TCR cDNA molecules each carried a unique molecular identifier. TCRdb reprocessed the 5' RACE reads via MiXCR and lists one record per CDR3 protein. The sample lists tens of thousands of distinct CDR3 sequences; 2.5% to 3.5% were seen once. This clonotype was seen at least ten times. The sequence was collected from a male donor with early-stage non-small cell lung cancer. The source was normal lung tissue next to the tumor, collected at surgery. The rearrangement uses TRBV7-9 and TRBJ1-1; possibly TRBD1 for D (5 bases). The CDR3 DNA is TGTGCCAGCGGGGGTGGTTCGAACACTGAAGCTTTCTTT. This translates into CASGGGSNTEAFF.